Described below is a single T cell receptor beta chain sequence and its context. Antigen specificity is unknown. The sample originates from a study of cytomegalovirus exposure and HLA in healthy donors. Findings of the study overall: About 90% or about 30% of the time was how often most TCR beta V segments were productive, according to an earlier analysis.

The CDR3 has 13 amino acids. V was clipped by 0 bases and J by 3 bases, with 6 bases between them. The germline gives CDR1 SGHVS, CDR2 FNYEAQ. Primers: 60 Vbeta forward and 13 Jbeta reverse. TCRdb's copy holds only in-frame clones and misses some; the assay was immunoSEQ multiplex PCR. The profile shows tens of thousands of clones, roughly 82% of them singletons. The rearrangement joins TRBV7-6 to TRBJ2-7, with D uncertain. Sequencing was done on a sample of PBMCs. This clonotype was sampled from a man younger than 40 in good health and CMV-seronegative. The CDR3 is CASSLAGSYEQYF. CDR3 nucleotide sequence: TGTGCCAGCAGCTTAGCTGGCAGCTACGAGCAGTACTTC.